The 25 T cell receptor beta chains given below trace back to one sample, sequenced in a study of spatial heterogeneity in lung cancer. TCRdb reprocessed the 5' RACE reads via MiXCR and lists one record per CDR3 protein. The sample yields tens of thousands of distinct CDR3 sequences, 7% to 7.5% seen once. The time point denotes: sample taken at primary tumor resection. The source was PBMCs, collected at surgery. These receptors all stem from a female donor with early-stage non-small cell lung cancer.

Comment on this clonotype: A much larger clone sits a single nucleotide away, making a read error possible. The chain is built from TRBV11-2 and TRBJ2-3; no clear D gene. In germline, CDR1 is SGHAT, CDR2 FQNNGV. Trimming cost V 2 bases and J 5 bases, with 17 bases left between them. The CDR3 has 16 residues. The DNA for the CDR3 is TGTGCCAGCAGCTTATTGGCGGTCGAGGCAGAAGATACGCAGTATTTT. Its translation: CASSLLAVEAEDTQYF.

This clonotype was counted only a few times. CDR3 DNA sequence: TGCAGCGTTGGAACGTCCACAGATACGCAGTATTTT. This codes for CSVGTSTDTQYF. The chain carries TRBV29-1 and TRBJ2-3; D unresolved. The V gene's germline CDR1 is SQVTM and CDR2 ANQGSEA. Deletions cut 4 bases from V and 2 bases from J, with 7 bases between. There are 12 residues in the CDR3.

The chain joins TRBV5-1 to TRBJ2-5; no reliable D call. Germline values: CDR1 SGHRS, CDR2 YFSETQ. The CDR3 is 13 residues long. V dropped 0 bases and J dropped 5 bases, with 8 bases sitting between them. CDR3 nucleotide sequence: TGCGCCAGCAGCTTGGGTGGGTATGAGACCCAGTACTTC. Translation: CASSLGGYETQYF. Looking up the rest from reference TRBV5-1 and TRBJ2-5 gives the full variable domain: KAGVTQTPRYLIKTRGQQVTLSCSPISGHRSVSWYQQTPGQGLQFLFEYFSETQRNKGNFPGRFSGRQFSNSRSEMNVSTLELGDSALYLCASSLGGYETQYFGPGTRLLVL.

This clonotype was counted between two and nine times. This chain connects TRBV4-3 to TRBJ1-4; 7 bases are a match to TRBD1. The V gene end was trimmed by 1 base and the J gene end by 4 bases; junction bases not matched to a gene: 0. CDR3 length: 14 amino acids. Germline CDR1 and CDR2: LGHNA and YSLEER. This CDR3 is CASSQGDSNEKLFF. Written as DNA, the CDR3 is TGCGCCAGCAGCCAAGGGGACAGTAATGAAAAACTGTTTTTT.

This clonotype was observed at least ten times. The chain carries TRBV10-3 and TRBJ2-7, with no clear D. The germline gives CDR1 ENHRY, CDR2 SYGVKD. The CDR3 spans 16 residues. Trimming cost V 2 bases and J 3 bases, with 17 bases left between them. CDR3: CAISEPGRVPDYEQYF. For the CDR3, the DNA is TGTGCCATCAGTGAGCCCGGTCGTGTCCCAGACTACGAGCAGTACTTC.

The rearrangement links TRBV7-8 to TRBJ2-1; D unresolved. The V end was cut by 2 bases, the J end by 0 bases, with 11 bases between. Germline V lookup: CDR1 SGHVS, CDR2 FQNEAQ. The CDR3 loop spans 16 amino acids. In nucleotides, the CDR3 is TGTGCCAGCAGCTTACGCGGCGGTAGCTCCTACAATGAGCAGTTCTTC. Protein product: CASSLRGGSSYNEQFF.

There are many counts of this clonotype. V gene TRBV9 combines with J gene TRBJ2-3; the D gene is possibly TRBD2 (6 bases). CDR1 and CDR2 (germline): SGDLS, YYNGEE. There are 16 residues in the CDR3. V was shortened by 4 bases and J by 4 bases, with 19 bases between the two germline ends. The CDR3 DNA reads TGTGCCAGCAGCCCACGGGACTCCTTCATTCCAGATACGCAGTATTTT. Translated, it gives CASSPRDSFIPDTQYF.

CDR3 region: CASRLSDWDNEQFF. CDR3 DNA sequence: TGTGCCAGCAGGCTTAGCGACTGGGACAATGAGCAGTTCTTC. The chain is built from TRBV27 and TRBJ2-1; weak D call: TRBD2 (5 bases). Germline-derived CDR1 and CDR2 are MNHEY and SMNVEV (reference sequence). V lost 6 bases, J lost 5 bases, and 14 bases lay in between. The CDR3 runs 14 residues.

The chain carries TRBV7-9 and TRBJ2-3; tentative D call: TRBD2 (5 bases). The ends were cut back, 8 bases at V and 6 bases at J, with 18 bases in the middle. The CDR3 extends over 14 amino acids. Germline lookup yields CDR1 SEHNR and CDR2 FQNEAQ (reference sequence). In DNA form, the CDR3 reads TGTGCCAGCTTCCAAGGCTCCCCGGGGGATACGCAGTATTTT. Residues: CASFQGSPGDTQYF.

This clonotype showed up many times. The V and J genes are TRBV28 and TRBJ2-4, with D possibly TRBD2 on 6 matching bases. CDR3 length: 15 residues. Between the trimmed V and J ends, which lost 2 bases and 1 base, there was a span of 9 bases. The germline V gene has CDR1 MDHEN and CDR2 SYDVKM. The CDR3 coding sequence is TGTGCCAGCAGTTTAGGAGGGGCGGCCAAAAACATTCAGTACTTC. It is translated as CASSLGGAAKNIQYF.

This rearrangement joins TRBV3-1 to TRBJ1-6; a weak D match, TRBD1 (5 bases). Germline-derived CDR1 and CDR2 are LGHDT and YNNKEL (reference sequence). The germline V and J ends were trimmed by 0 bases and 10 bases, with 16 bases remaining between them. The CDR3 is 16 residues long. CDR3 coding DNA: TGTGCCAGCAGCCAAGATATCGGAGGTAGGGGCTCACCCCTCCACTTT. Translated: CASSQDIGGRGSPLHF.

This clonotype has a count of ten or more. The chain links TRBV30 to TRBJ2-7, with 7 bases that match TRBD1. The CDR3 is 14 residues long. The V gene's germline CDR1 is GTSNPN and CDR2 SVGIG (reference sequence). Unmatched junction bases numbered 9, after V lost 2 bases and J lost 5 bases. The chain's CDR3 is CAWSNRGTVDEQYF. Written as DNA, the CDR3 is TGTGCCTGGAGTAACAGGGGTACTGTAGACGAGCAGTACTTC.

This clonotype was found many times. This chain joins TRBV6-2 or TRBV6-3 and TRBJ1-4, with D possibly matching TRBD1 (5 bases). V lost 4 bases to trimming and J lost 9 bases, with 18 bases between them. Looked up from germline, CDR1 is MNHEY and CDR2 is SVGEGT. There are 15 residues in the CDR3. In DNA form, the CDR3 reads TGTGCCAGCAGTTTCCTCGGGGCCCGAGGACAAAAACTGTTTTTT. Translation gives CASSFLGARGQKLFF.

The chain combines TRBV9 with TRBJ1-1, with 9 bases identical to TRBD1. The ends lost 0 bases at V and 0 bases at J; junction bases unmatched: 6. Germline V lookup: CDR1 SGDLS, CDR2 YYNGEE. This CDR3 has 17 residues. The CDR3 spells CASSVATGGIVNTEAFF. As DNA, the CDR3 is TGTGCCAGCAGCGTAGCTACAGGGGGCATTGTGAACACTGAAGCTTTCTTT.

The V call is TRBV4-3, the J call TRBJ1-2; unclear D gene. Germline CDR1 LGHNA, CDR2 YSLEER. The CDR3 spans 14 residues. V was trimmed by 0 bases and J by 0 bases, leaving 5 bases between them. CDR3 amino acids: CASSQDLANYGYTF. In DNA, the CDR3 is TGCGCCAGCAGCCAAGACCTGGCTAACTATGGCTACACCTTC.

This clonotype was seen repeatedly, ten times or more. The chain is built from TRBV12-3 or TRBV12-4 and TRBJ2-3; the match to TRBD2 covers 10 bases. CDR3 length: 14 residues. The J segment lost 3 bases and the V segment lost 6 bases, leaving 3 bases of the junction unmatched. The CDR3 sequence is CASRLAGVTDTQYF. The CDR3 region has the DNA TGTGCCAGCAGGCTAGCGGGAGTGACAGATACGCAGTATTTT.

V gene TRBV20-1 combines with J gene TRBJ2-1, with 11 bases identical to TRBD2. V lost 3 bases and J lost 9; bases outside the gene matches: 7. This CDR3 has 14 amino acids. The germline V gene has CDR1 DFQATT and CDR2 SNEGSKA (reference sequence). The CDR3 loop reads CSARFSGGAGEQFF. CDR3 nucleotides: TGCAGTGCTAGGTTTAGCGGGGGGGCCGGTGAGCAGTTCTTC.

This clonotype was observed at least ten times. A junction boundary mismatches the germline segment, possibly from a read error. The gene calls are TRBV28 and TRBJ1-6; 8 positions match TRBD1. Germline CDR1 MDHEN, CDR2 SYDVKM. The CDR3 length is 17 residues. In DNA, the CDR3 is TGTGCCAGCAGTCCGCCGGGACAGGCTTTATATATTTCACCCCTCCACTTT. Its translation: CASSPPGQALYISPLHF.

This clonotype was counted many times. This rearrangement joins TRBV24-1 to TRBJ1-5, with D hard to call. With 7 bases removed from V and 9 bases from J, the gap between germline ends came to 15 bases. The CDR3 is made up of 13 amino acids. From germline, CDR1 is KGHDR and CDR2 SFDVKD. The chain's CDR3 is CATRHSTYRPQHF. The CDR3 DNA reads as TGTGCCACCAGGCACAGTACATATCGGCCCCAGCATTTT.

This clonotype has a count of ten or more. The genes are TRBV28 and TRBJ2-7; the D gene is possibly TRBD1 (6 bases). The CDR3 extends over 12 amino acids. The germline V gene has CDR1 MDHEN and CDR2 SYDVKM. V shed 5 bases and J shed 5 bases, with 10 bases lying between them. The CDR3, as DNA: TGTGCCAGCAGTCCACAGGGCCACGAGCAGTACTTC. Residues: CASSPQGHEQYF.

For this clonotype: Since a much larger clone is just one base distant, this may be a read error. CDR3 nucleotide sequence: TGTGTCAGCAGCCCCCGTCGGACTAACTATGGCTACACCTTC. This gives the protein CVSSPRRTNYGYTF. The chain uses TRBV7-8 and TRBJ1-2; D is undetermined. The germline gives CDR1 SGHVS, CDR2 FQNEAQ. This CDR3 has 14 amino acids.

The chain combines TRBV3-1 with TRBJ2-1; D is perhaps TRBD1 (6 bases). The V gene's germline CDR1 is LGHDT and CDR2 YNNKEL (reference sequence). The V gene lost 5 bases and the J gene lost 2 bases, with 13 bases spanning the gap. This CDR3 spans 15 amino acids. The CDR3 protein is CASSADSPPYNEQFF. The CDR3 DNA reads as TGTGCCAGCAGCGCGGACAGTCCACCCTACAATGAGCAGTTCTTC.

This clonotype was counted only a few times. The chain is built from TRBV2 and TRBJ1-1; D may be TRBD1 (6 bases). The CDR3 spans 16 residues. Per the germline V gene, CDR1 is SNHLY and CDR2 is FYNNEI. Trimming left V 6 bases short and J 1 base short, with 18 bases between. As DNA, the CDR3 is TGTGCCAGCAGCGCGACAGGCGGTATTAGGAACACTGAAGCTTTCTTT. Protein sequence: CASSATGGIRNTEAFF.

This clonotype was counted at least ten times. The chain couples TRBV21-1 to TRBJ2-7; TRBD2, the table's D call, lacks a check against the DNA. TRBV21-1 is noted as a pseudogene. The CDR3 runs to 17 residues. The CDR3 loop is CASSAPGLAGGPGEQYF. The CDR3 nucleotides are TGTGCCAGCAGCGCCCCGGGACTAGCGGGGGGCCCGGGCGAGCAGTACTTC.

In the case of this clonotype: This may be a read error: a much more frequent sequence differs by one nucleotide. The V and J genes are TRBV7-2 and TRBJ1-2; D not resolved. Trimming cost V 4 bases and J 14 bases, with 20 bases left between them. Germline V gives CDR1 SGHTA, CDR2 FQGNSA. The CDR3 totals 13 residues. The CDR3 coding sequence is TGTGCCAGCAGCTCCGGCGTACAACGGGCCTCGACCTTC. Protein product: CASSSGVQRASTF.